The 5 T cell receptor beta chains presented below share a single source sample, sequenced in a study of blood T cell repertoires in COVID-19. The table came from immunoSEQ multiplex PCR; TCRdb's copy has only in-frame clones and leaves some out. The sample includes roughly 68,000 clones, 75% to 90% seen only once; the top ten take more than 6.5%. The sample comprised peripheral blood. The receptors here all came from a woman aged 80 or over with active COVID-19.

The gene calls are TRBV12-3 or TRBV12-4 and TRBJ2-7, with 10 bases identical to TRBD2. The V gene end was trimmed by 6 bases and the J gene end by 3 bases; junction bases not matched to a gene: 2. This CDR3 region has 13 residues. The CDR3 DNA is TGTGCCAGCAGCTCTAGCGGGAGCTACGAGCAGTACTTC. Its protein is CASSSSGSYEQYF.

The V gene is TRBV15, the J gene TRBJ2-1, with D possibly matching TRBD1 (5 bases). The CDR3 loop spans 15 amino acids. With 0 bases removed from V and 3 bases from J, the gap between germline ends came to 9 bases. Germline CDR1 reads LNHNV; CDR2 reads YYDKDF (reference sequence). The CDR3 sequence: CATSRDQGSYNEQFF. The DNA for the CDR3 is TGTGCCACCAGCAGAGATCAGGGCAGCTACAATGAGCAGTTCTTC.

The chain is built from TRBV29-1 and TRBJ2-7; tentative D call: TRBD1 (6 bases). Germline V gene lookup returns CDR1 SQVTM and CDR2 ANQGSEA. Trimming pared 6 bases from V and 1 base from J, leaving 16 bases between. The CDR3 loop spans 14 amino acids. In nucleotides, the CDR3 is TGCAGCGTGCGGAAGGACAGCACTTCCTACGAGCAGTACTTC. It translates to CSVRKDSTSYEQYF.

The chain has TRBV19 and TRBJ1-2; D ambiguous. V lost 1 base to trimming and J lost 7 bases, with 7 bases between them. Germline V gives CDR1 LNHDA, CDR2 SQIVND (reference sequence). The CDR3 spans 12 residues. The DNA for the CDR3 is TGTGCCAGTAGTATAGTTGGCGGTGGCTACACCTTC. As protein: CASSIVGGGYTF.

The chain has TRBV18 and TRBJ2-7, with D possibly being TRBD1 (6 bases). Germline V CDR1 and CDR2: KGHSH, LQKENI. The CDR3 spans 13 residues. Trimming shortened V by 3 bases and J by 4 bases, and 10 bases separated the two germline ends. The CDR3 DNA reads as TGTGCCAGCTCACCGGGGGCAGATTACGAGCAGTACTTC. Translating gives CASSPGADYEQYF.